This TCR beta chain is from a study of blood T cell repertoires in COVID-19. The wider study: Spain, Italy and the United States supplied samples that represented acute and convalescent COVID-19.

TCRdb's table, derived via immunoSEQ multiplex PCR, lists solely in-frame clones and lacks some. Among 150,000 to 200,000 clones listed, roughly 87% were seen once. Residents of 20 to 25 US areas, aged roughly 18 to 89 years, made up the participants. With V trimmed by 2 bases and J by 6 bases, 6 bases remained unmatched. CDR1 is SGHTA and CDR2 is FQGTGA in the germline V gene. The CDR3 has 16 residues. Sequenced input: PBMCs or T cells enriched from blood (not recorded which). This TCR was sampled from a human donor with acute COVID-19. The donor label of this sample is uncertain. The V and J genes are TRBV7-3 and TRBJ2-2; 10 bases agree with TRBD1. DNA for the CDR3: TGTGCCAGCAGCTTATTGGGACAGGGGAATGCCGGGGAGCTGTTTTTT. This gives the protein CASSLLGQGNAGELFF.